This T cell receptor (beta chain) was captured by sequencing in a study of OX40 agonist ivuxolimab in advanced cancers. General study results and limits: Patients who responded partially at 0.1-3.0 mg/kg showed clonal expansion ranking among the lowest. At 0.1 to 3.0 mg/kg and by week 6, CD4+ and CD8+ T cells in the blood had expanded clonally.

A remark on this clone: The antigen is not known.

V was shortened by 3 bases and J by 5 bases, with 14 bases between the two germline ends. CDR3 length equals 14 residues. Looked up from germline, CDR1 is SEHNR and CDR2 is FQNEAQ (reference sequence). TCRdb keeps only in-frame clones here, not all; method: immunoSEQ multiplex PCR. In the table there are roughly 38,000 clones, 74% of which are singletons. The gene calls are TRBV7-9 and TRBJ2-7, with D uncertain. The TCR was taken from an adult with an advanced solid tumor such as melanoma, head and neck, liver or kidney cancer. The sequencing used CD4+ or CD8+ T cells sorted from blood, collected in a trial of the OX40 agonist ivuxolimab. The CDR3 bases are TGTGCCAGCAGCTTTGGTAGCCAGGTCAACGAGCAGTACTTC. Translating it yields CASSFGSQVNEQYF.